Listed here are 17 T cell receptor beta chains from one sample, sequenced in a study of read filtering for tumor transcriptome and immune sequencing. Molecular barcoded adaptors covering alpha/delta and beta/gamma chains were used on 400 ng RNA. Each CDR3 protein gets one entry after TCRdb re-called the reads with MiXCR. The sample holds more than 30,000 distinct CDR3 sequences, 12% to 15% seen once. The sequenced material came from a population of CD138-negative cells sorted from bone marrow. These receptor sequences come from a donor aged 40 or older with multiple myeloma.

Ten or more counts support this clonotype. The chain links TRBV29-1 to TRBJ1-1, with D unclear. This CDR3 spans 11 amino acids. V was shortened by 4 bases and J by 7 bases, with 10 bases between the two germline ends. From germline, CDR1 is SQVTM and CDR2 ANQGSEA. As DNA, the CDR3 is TGCAGCGTTGCGAGACACCTTGAAGCTTTCTTT. It yields the protein CSVARHLEAFF.

There are many counts of this clonotype. This chain connects TRBV6-1 to TRBJ1-1, with TRBD1 matching over 8 bases. V gave up 4 bases and J gave up 1 base; unmatched junction bases: 8. There are 16 residues in the CDR3. CDR1 MNHNS and CDR2 SASEGT come from the germline V gene. The CDR3 DNA reads TGTGCCAGCAGTGTATTAGTTGGACAGGGGAACACTGAAGCTTTCTTT. Encoded protein: CASSVLVGQGNTEAFF.

This clonotype came up many times. The genes are TRBV15 and TRBJ2-5; TRBD1 matches at 9 bases. Trimming cost V 4 bases and J 4 bases; bases outside gene matches: 4. Germline values: CDR1 LNHNV, CDR2 YYDKDF (reference sequence). This CDR3 region has 14 residues. The CDR3 DNA follows: TGTGCCACCAGCACGGGGACAGGGCGAGAGACCCAGTACTTC. This gives the protein CATSTGTGRETQYF.

As concerns this clonotype: A read error likely explains this, since a far larger clone differs by one base. The chain employs TRBV7-9 and TRBJ1-6; TRBD1 agrees at 8 bases. This CDR3 region has 15 residues. From germline, CDR1 is SEHNR and CDR2 FQNEAQ (reference sequence). J gave up 11 bases and V 5 bases, and 11 bases lay outside the gene matches. The CDR3, as DNA: TGTGCCAGCAGCCGACAGGGGAACCTTGATACACCCCTCCACTTT. It yields the protein CASSRQGNLDTPLHF. Filled out from reference TRBV7-9 and TRBJ1-6, the complete variable domain reads DTGVSQNPRHKITKRGQNVTFRCDPISEHNRLYWYRQTLGQGPEFLTYFQNEAQLEKSRLLSDRFSAERPKGSFSTLEIQRTEQGDSAMYLCASSRQGNLDTPLHFGNGTRLTVT.

This clonotype has more than one count but fewer than ten. A read error is the likely source, as a far larger clone sits one nucleotide away. The chain carries TRBV2 and TRBJ2-1, with D possibly TRBD1 on 5 matching bases. The V end was cut by 5 bases, the J end by 10 bases, with 15 bases between. CDR3 length: 13 amino acids. Germline CDR1 and CDR2: SNHLY and FYNNEI. In DNA, the CDR3 is TGTGCCAGCAGTCAGGGATGGCCCTACGAGCAGTTCTTC. Translation gives CASSQGWPYEQFF. Full variable domain (outside the CDR3, taken from reference TRBV2 and TRBJ2-1): EPEVTQTPSHQVTQMGQEVILRCVPISNHLYFYWYRQILGQKVEFLVSFYNNEISEKSEIFDDQFSVERPDGSNFTLKIRSTKLEDSAMYFCASSQGWPYEQFFGPGTRLTVL.

This clonotype was counted many times. The J gene is TRBJ2-2, the V gene TRBV6-5; TRBD2 matches at 7 bases. CDR1 MNHEY and CDR2 SVGAGI come from the germline V gene. The CDR3 length is 16 residues. V was pared by 0 bases and J by 3 bases, with 4 bases of the junction left unmatched. The CDR3: CASSYSRLADTGELFF. As DNA, the CDR3 is TGTGCCAGCAGTTACTCGAGGCTAGCGGACACCGGGGAGCTGTTTTTT.

About this clonotype: Just one base apart from a much larger clone, this may be a read error. The chain couples TRBV5-1 to TRBJ2-3; 8 bases map to TRBD1. The germline V gene has CDR1 SGHRS and CDR2 YFSETQ. CDR3 length: 15 residues. CDR3: CASTTPGGIPDAQYF. CDR3 DNA: TGCGCCAGCACCACGCCAGGGGGCATTCCAGATGCGCAGTATTTT.

The sample holds a few counts of this clonotype. A junction boundary mismatches the germline segment, possibly from a read error. The V gene is TRBV12-3 or TRBV12-4, the J gene TRBJ1-1; the D gene is possibly TRBD1 (5 bases). The CDR3 loop spans 13 amino acids. The CDR3 DNA reads TGCTCCAGCAGTTTCCACGGGGGTAATGAAGCTTTCTTT. As protein: CSSSFHGGNEAFF.

This clonotype was seen a few times. The chain has TRBV6-5 and TRBJ1-1; 8 bases match TRBD1. V lost 6 bases and J lost 0; bases outside the gene matches: 6. CDR1 is MNHEY and CDR2 is SVGAGI in the germline V gene. There are 15 residues in the CDR3. This CDR3 is CASRKQGGVNTEAFF. CDR3 bases: TGTGCCAGCAGGAAACAGGGGGGAGTGAACACTGAAGCTTTCTTT.

With respect to this clonotype: A single base separates this from a much larger clone, so it may be a read error. The rearrangement links TRBV28 to TRBJ2-5; 8 nucleotides align to TRBD2. Germline V gives CDR1 MDHEN, CDR2 SYDVKM. This CDR3 has 17 residues. In DNA, the CDR3 is TGTGCCAGCAGTTTTGCGGGTAGCGGGAAGTTTGGTGAGACCCGGTACTTC. Its translation is CASSFAGSGKFGETRYF.

Of note for this clonotype: This sequence is one base from a far larger clone and is likely a read error. The chain couples TRBV7-9 to TRBJ2-1, with D perhaps matching TRBD2 (6 bases). The CDR3 loop spans 16 amino acids. CDR1 and CDR2 from the germline V gene are SEHNR and FQNEAQ (reference sequence). V lost 3 bases, J lost 0 bases, and 12 bases lay in between. CDR3 sequence: CASSFRDSGSYNEQFF. The CDR3 DNA sequence: TGTGCCAGCAGCTTCCGGGACTCGGGCTCCTACAATGAGCAGTTCTTC.

This clonotype was seen ten or more times. V gene TRBV12-3 or TRBV12-4 combines with J gene TRBJ2-7; D is perhaps TRBD2 (5 bases). This CDR3 has 14 residues. The ends were cut back, 8 bases at V and 5 bases at J, with 19 bases in the middle. CDR3 sequence reads: CASRLRASSDEQYF. CDR3 sequence (DNA): TGTGCCAGCCGTCTGAGGGCAAGTTCTGACGAGCAGTACTTC.

The chain joins TRBV9 to TRBJ2-2; 10 bases are a match to TRBD1. The CDR3 length is 15 residues. The J segment lost 5 bases and the V segment lost 4 bases, leaving 5 bases of the junction unmatched. The germline gives CDR1 SGDLS, CDR2 YYNGEE. CDR3 amino acids: CASSPDRGRTGELFF. For the CDR3, the DNA is TGTGCCAGCAGCCCGGACAGGGGGAGAACCGGGGAGCTGTTTTTT.

The sample holds many counts of this clonotype. The genes are TRBV12-3 or TRBV12-4 and TRBJ2-7; D unresolved. Trimming left V 2 bases short and J 0 bases short, with 8 bases between. This CDR3 comprises 14 residues. DNA of the CDR3: TGTGCCAGCAGTTTATCCCTTAACTCCTACGAGCAGTACTTC. Its protein is CASSLSLNSYEQYF.

This clonotype has ten or more counts. This chain connects TRBV6-6 to TRBJ1-1, with a weak D call TRBD1 (6 bases). Per germline, CDR1 MNHNY and CDR2 SVGAGI (reference sequence). V was trimmed by 6 bases and J by 4 bases, leaving 12 bases between them. The CDR3 is 13 residues long. The CDR3 is CASSQTGVTEAFF. The CDR3 nucleotides read TGTGCCAGCAGCCAGACAGGAGTCACTGAAGCTTTCTTT.

As to this clonotype: One end of the junction is discordant with germline, which a read error may explain. The chain combines TRBV7-8 with TRBJ2-1; D may be TRBD1 (6 bases). The CDR3 is 16 amino acids. CDR1 is SGHVS, CDR2 FQNEAQ, per germline. The CDR3 DNA is TGTGCCAGCGGCTTTGCGCTAGGGGGCTCCTACAATGAGCAGTTCTTC. This encodes CASGFALGGSYNEQFF. The full variable domain, its missing parts supplied by reference TRBV7-8 and TRBJ2-1, is GAGVSQSPRYKVAKRGQDVALRCDPISGHVSLFWYQQALGQGPEFLTYFQNEAQLDKSGLPSDRFFAERPEGSVSTLKIQRTQQEDSAVYLCASGFALGGSYNEQFFGPGTRLTVL.

This clonotype showed up just a few times. This may be a read error: a much more frequent sequence differs by one nucleotide. The chain recombines TRBV2 with TRBJ2-3, with a possible D match to TRBD2 (7 bases). The germline V gene encodes CDR1 SNHLY and CDR2 FYNNEI. This CDR3 contains 13 residues. V was clipped by 6 bases and J by 2 bases, with 9 bases between them. The CDR3 spells CASRAGATDTQYF. Here the CDR3 DNA reads TGTGCCAGCAGGGCGGGGGCCACAGATACGCAGTATTTT.